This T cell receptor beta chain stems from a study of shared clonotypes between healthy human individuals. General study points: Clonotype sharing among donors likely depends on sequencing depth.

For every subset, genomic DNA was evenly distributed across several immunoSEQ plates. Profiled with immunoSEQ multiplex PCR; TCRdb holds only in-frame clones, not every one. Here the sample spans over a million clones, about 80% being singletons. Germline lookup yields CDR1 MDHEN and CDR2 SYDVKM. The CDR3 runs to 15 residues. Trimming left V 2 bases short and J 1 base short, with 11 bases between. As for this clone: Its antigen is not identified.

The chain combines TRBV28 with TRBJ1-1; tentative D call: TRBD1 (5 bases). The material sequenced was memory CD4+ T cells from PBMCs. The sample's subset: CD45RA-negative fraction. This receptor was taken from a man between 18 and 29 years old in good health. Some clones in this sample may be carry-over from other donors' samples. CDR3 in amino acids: CASSLEGRWNTEAFF. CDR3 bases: TGTGCCAGCAGTTTAGAGGGGCGCTGGAACACTGAAGCTTTCTTT.